These 22 T cell receptor beta chains were all obtained from the same sample, sequenced in a study of Graves' ophthalmopathy and Graves' hyperthyroidism. Using RNA transcripts, the TCR beta CDR3 regions were amplified. The authors performed first-round RT-PCR with HTBI primers and then a second-round multiplex PCR. MiXCR, applied by TCRdb to the multiplex PCR reads, yields one record per CDR3 protein. Here the sample spans roughly 1.1 million distinct CDR3 sequences, approximately 35% being singletons. Sequenced material: peripheral blood or thyroid tissue (not recorded which). Receptors originate from an adult man with Graves' hyperthyroidism.

This clonotype was found a few times. The rearrangement uses TRBV9 and TRBJ2-7; the D gene is possibly TRBD1 (5 bases). With 4 bases removed from V and 6 bases from J, the gap between germline ends came to 20 bases. CDR1 SGDLS and CDR2 YYNGEE come from the germline V gene. CDR3 length: 15 amino acids. The CDR3: CASSLGDRGNGEQYF. CDR3 DNA: TGTGCCAGCAGCCTAGGGGATCGTGGGAACGGCGAGCAGTACTTC.

The table lists this clonotype with a few counts. V usage is TRBV11-2 and J usage is TRBJ2-5; 12 bases are a match to TRBD2. Germline V gene sequence: CDR1 SGHAT, CDR2 FQNNGV. With V trimmed by 5 bases and J by 4 bases, 14 bases remained unmatched. The CDR3 runs 18 residues. The CDR3 sequence: CASSTERLAGGSLETQYF. CDR3 DNA sequence: TGTGCCAGCAGCACGGAAAGGCTAGCGGGAGGGTCCCTAGAGACCCAGTACTTC.

This clonotype was observed at least ten times. The genes are TRBV7-9 and TRBJ1-5; TRBD1 matches at 8 bases. The CDR3 length is 14 residues. The germline V gene encodes CDR1 SEHNR and CDR2 FQNEAQ (reference sequence). The V gene end was trimmed by 5 bases and the J gene end by 7 bases; junction bases not matched to a gene: 7. The CDR3 loop reads CASSLGQGAQPQHF. CDR3 in DNA: TGTGCCAGCAGCCTTGGACAGGGCGCCCAGCCCCAGCATTTT.

This clonotype was detected ten times or more. V gene TRBV11-2 combines with J gene TRBJ1-1, with a tentative D call TRBD1 (5 bases). This CDR3 is 14 amino acids long. V lost 5 bases and J lost 4, with 14 bases in between. Germline CDR1 and CDR2: SGHAT and FQNNGV. CDR3: CASSGPGQSTEAFF. The CDR3 DNA reads TGTGCCAGCAGCGGACCAGGGCAAAGCACTGAAGCTTTCTTT.

This clonotype has ten or more counts. The V call is TRBV2, the J call TRBJ2-2; D uncertain. This CDR3 has 13 amino acids. CDR1 SNHLY and CDR2 FYNNEI come from the germline V gene. Trimming took 5 bases from V and 8 from J, leaving 12 bases between them. Here the CDR3 reads CASSSRPGGELFF. The CDR3, as DNA: TGTGCCAGCAGTAGCCGACCCGGGGGGGAGCTGTTTTTT.

This clonotype was recorded at least ten times. The V gene is TRBV2, the J gene TRBJ2-2, with D unclear. V shed 4 bases and J shed 7 bases, with 10 bases lying between them. The germline gives CDR1 SNHLY, CDR2 FYNNEI. This CDR3 spans 13 amino acids. The CDR3 sequence: CASSGMGRGELFF. As DNA, the CDR3 is TGTGCCAGCAGTGGCATGGGCCGCGGGGAGCTGTTTTTT.

The sample holds many counts of this clonotype. The V call is TRBV7-2, the J call TRBJ1-2; 9 bases are shared with TRBD1. V trimming: 5 bases; J trimming: 5 bases; junction bases outside the gene matches: 12. Germline CDR1 SGHTA, CDR2 FQGNSA. This CDR3 spans 16 amino acids. In DNA form, the CDR3 reads TGTGCCAGCAGCGGACGCCCGGGACAGGGACTATATGGCTACACCTTC. It codes for CASSGRPGQGLYGYTF.

In regard to this clonotype: The DNA is left out, because the CDR3 cannot be placed on it with certainty; the CDR3 is given as TCRdb lists it. The rearrangement joins TRBV25-1 to TRBJ2-5. Germline values: CDR1 MGHDK, CDR2 SYGVNS. Termini included, the CDR3 measures 15 amino acids. The CDR3 reads CACSARDLMGETQYF.

J is TRBJ2-6 and V is TRBV25-1, with D perhaps matching TRBD1 (5 bases). Per the germline V gene, CDR1 is MGHDK and CDR2 is SYGVNS. V gave up 5 bases and J gave up 4 bases, with 12 bases separating them. This CDR3 has 15 amino acids. CDR3: CASSFRVGGANVLTF. CDR3 coding DNA: TGTGCCAGCAGTTTCAGGGTTGGCGGGGCCAACGTCCTGACTTTC.

V usage is TRBV5-1 and J usage is TRBJ1-1; TRBD1 is a possible D gene (5 bases). The CDR3 spans 13 residues. Germline assignment: CDR1 SGHRS and CDR2 YFSETQ. V was shortened by 3 bases and J by 5 bases, with 11 bases between the two germline ends. The CDR3 loop is CASSSQEYTEAFF. DNA for the CDR3: TGCGCCAGCAGCTCACAGGAGTATACTGAAGCTTTCTTT.

The table lists this clonotype with many counts. The chain links TRBV20-1 to TRBJ1-2; 10 bases fit TRBD1. Germline lookup yields CDR1 DFQATT and CDR2 SNEGSKA (reference sequence). The CDR3 is 17 amino acids. V lost 0 bases, J lost 3 bases, and 10 bases stayed unmatched. The DNA of the CDR3 is TGCAGTGCTAGAGATCCGAGGACAGGGGGAAGGCACTATGGCTACACCTTC. This gives the protein CSARDPRTGGRHYGYTF.

V is TRBV29-1 and J is TRBJ2-5; unclear D gene. Trimming stripped 4 bases from V and 1 base from J, with 13 bases between. The CDR3 totals 14 residues. CDR1 and CDR2 from the germline V gene are SQVTM and ANQGSEA. The CDR3 DNA reads as TGCAGCGTTGGTGGTGGAGAATTCCAAGAGACCCAGTACTTC. It encodes CSVGGGEFQETQYF.

This clonotype occurred many times. V gene TRBV2 combines with J gene TRBJ2-7; D may match TRBD1 or TRBD2 (5 bases each). There are 15 residues in the CDR3. With 4 bases removed from V and 2 bases from J, the gap between germline ends came to 15 bases. Germline CDR1 is SNHLY and CDR2 is FYNNEI. CDR3 loop: CASSGLERGPYEQYF. CDR3 coding DNA: TGTGCCAGCAGTGGCCTGGAAAGGGGACCCTACGAGCAGTACTTC.

Ten or more counts support this clonotype. The chain joins TRBV12-3 or TRBV12-4 to TRBJ2-7; 13 positions match TRBD2. V gave up 6 bases and J gave up 6 bases; unmatched junction bases: 5. CDR3 length equals 14 residues. The CDR3 nucleotides are TGTGCCAGCAGCCCAGGACTAGCGGGGGCCGAGCAGTACTTC. Translating gives CASSPGLAGAEQYF.

This clonotype was observed a few times. The chain couples TRBV11-2 to TRBJ2-5; D is possibly TRBD1 (6 bases). The germline V gene encodes CDR1 SGHAT and CDR2 FQNNGV. The V and J ends lost 6 bases and 5 bases respectively, with 19 bases between them. The CDR3 is 15 amino acids. The CDR3 nucleotides read TGTGCCAGCAGTTACGCCTCAGGGGCTGGGGAGACCCAGTACTTC. Translated, it gives CASSYASGAGETQYF.

On this clonotype: The junction differs from germline at one of its ends, possibly a read error. The V and J genes are TRBV9 and TRBJ2-7, with 7 bases matching TRBD1. The CDR3 covers 14 residues. Germline loops: CDR1 SGDLS, CDR2 YYNGEE. The chain's CDR3 is CAGSPSGQYYEQYF. The CDR3 coding sequence is TGTGCCGGCAGCCCCTCGGGACAGTACTACGAGCAGTACTTC. The whole variable domain, filled in from reference TRBV9 and TRBJ2-7, reads DSGVTQTPKHLITATGQRVTLRCSPRSGDLSVYWYQQSLDQGLQFLIQYYNGEERAKGNILERFSAQQFPDLHSELNLSSLELGDSALYFCAGSPSGQYYEQYFGPGTRLTVT.

In its sample, this clonotype was seen many times. This sequence joins TRBV7-8 and TRBJ1-6; D is undetermined. The CDR3 is 14 amino acids. The V end lost 5 bases, the J end lost 0 bases, and 5 bases lay between the germline ends. Germline CDR1 is SGHVS and CDR2 is FQNEAQ. This CDR3 is CASSGSSYNSPLHF. The CDR3 bases are TGTGCCAGCAGCGGTAGCTCCTATAATTCACCCCTCCACTTT.

V gene TRBV4-1 combines with J gene TRBJ2-7; D unclear. The germline gives CDR1 MGHRA, CDR2 YSYEKL. V shed 1 base and J shed 6 bases, with 10 bases lying between them. The CDR3 spans 13 residues. The CDR3 reads CASSQVYSPEQYF. The CDR3 DNA is TGCGCCAGCAGCCAAGTTTACAGCCCCGAGCAGTACTTC.

In its sample, this clonotype was seen a few times. The chain recombines TRBV6-6 with TRBJ1-2; maybe TRBD1 (5 bases). From germline, CDR1 is MNHNY and CDR2 SVGAGI (reference sequence). The germline V and J ends were trimmed by 2 bases and 9 bases, with 13 bases remaining between them. The CDR3 spans 13 residues. CDR3 sequence reads: CASSYPWGGSYTF. Written as DNA, the CDR3 is TGTGCCAGCAGTTACCCTTGGGGGGGGAGCTACACCTTC.

This clonotype was observed many times. V is TRBV7-2 and J is TRBJ2-7; possible D gene TRBD1, 5 bases. V dropped 5 bases and J dropped 8 bases, with 16 bases sitting between them. Germline V gene data show CDR1 as SGHTA and CDR2 as FQGNSA. The CDR3 has 13 amino acids. CDR3 amino acids: CASSRLGAGKQYF. CDR3 bases: TGTGCCAGCAGCCGTCTAGGGGCAGGGAAGCAGTACTTC.

The chain is built from TRBV6-5 and TRBJ2-7; tentatively, D is TRBD2 (6 bases). Germline-derived CDR1 and CDR2 are MNHEY and SVGAGI. This CDR3 is built from 14 residues. V was cut by 2 bases and J by 3 bases, with 11 bases left in between. This CDR3 reads CASSYGQDYYEQYF. CDR3 nucleotides: TGTGCCAGCAGTTACGGGCAGGACTACTACGAGCAGTACTTC.

This clonotype occurred many times. The chain combines TRBV6-5 with TRBJ2-5; D is possibly TRBD1 (6 bases). Germline V gene sequence: CDR1 MNHEY, CDR2 SVGAGI. The CDR3 contains 14 residues. The ends were cut back, 6 bases at V and 1 base at J, with 12 bases in the middle. The CDR3 here is CASSHETGQETQYF. The CDR3 coding sequence is TGTGCCAGCAGCCACGAGACAGGCCAAGAGACCCAGTACTTC.